The next 12 T cell receptor beta chains were all read from a single sample in a study of T cell repertoires in cytomegalovirus infection. TCRdb redid the calling of the reads with MiXCR, one entry per CDR3 protein. The sample has 640,000 or so distinct CDR3 sequences, around 35% seen once. These TCRs are of unknown antigen specificity. The sample was cultured PBMCs, taken from culture after CMV antigen stimulation. These TCRs come from a human donor in good health (CMV status not recorded). Some clones in this sample may be carry-over from other donors' samples.

This clonotype was counted between two and nine times. The rearrangement joins TRBV2 to TRBJ2-3, with 8 nucleotides matching TRBD1. The CDR3 length is 14 residues. V gave up 8 bases and J gave up 0 bases; unmatched junction bases: 4. Germline assignment: CDR1 SNHLY and CDR2 FYNNEI. The CDR3 reads CASCRGPSTDTQYF. DNA of the CDR3: TGTGCCAGCTGCAGGGGGCCTAGCACAGATACGCAGTATTTT.

This chain connects TRBV3-1 to TRBJ1-2, with TRBD1 identical over 8 bases. Germline-derived CDR1 and CDR2 are LGHDT and YNNKEL (reference sequence). This CDR3 is 13 amino acids long. Unmatched junction bases numbered 4, after V lost 3 bases and J lost 7 bases. This CDR3 reads CASSQTGVAGYTF. Here the CDR3 DNA reads TGTGCCAGCAGCCAGACAGGGGTGGCTGGCTACACCTTC.

The genes are TRBV12-3 or TRBV12-4 and TRBJ2-3; TRBD2 aligns across 7 bases. V was clipped by 8 bases and J by 6 bases; unmatched bases: 14. This CDR3 has 15 amino acids. CDR3 region: CASSSLGGGGDTQYF. In DNA form, the CDR3 reads TGTGCCAGCTCTTCTCTGGGGGGGGGGGGTGATACGCAGTATTTT.

The chain links TRBV27 to TRBJ2-7, with D possibly being TRBD2 (7 bases). Germline CDR1 is MNHEY and CDR2 is SMNVEV (reference sequence). The CDR3 runs to 13 residues. Trimming shortened V by 6 bases and J by 4 bases, and 13 bases separated the two germline ends. CDR3 loop: CASRRGGPYEQYF. DNA of the CDR3: TGTGCCAGCAGGAGGGGGGGGCCATACGAGCAGTACTTC.

This clonotype was seen at least ten times. The chain links TRBV7-6 to TRBJ2-2; D is perhaps TRBD2 (6 bases). Germline CDR1 reads SGHVS; CDR2 reads FNYEAQ. The germline V and J ends were trimmed by 5 bases and 10 bases, with 20 bases remaining between them. This CDR3 contains 15 residues. The CDR3 DNA sequence: TGTGCCAGCAGCCCTTTAACTAGTAGCGGTGCGGAGCTGTTTTTT. It yields the protein CASSPLTSSGAELFF.

The chain joins TRBV7-9 to TRBJ2-3; D gene unclear. V shed 5 bases and J shed 3 bases, with 6 bases lying between them. Germline V gives CDR1 SEHNR, CDR2 FQNEAQ (reference sequence). CDR3 length: 12 residues. CDR3 loop: CASSEPTDTQYF. For the CDR3, the DNA is TGTGCCAGCAGCGAACCGACAGATACGCAGTATTTT.

The chain is built from TRBV5-4 and TRBJ2-3; TRBD2 might be the D (6 bases). Germline V gene lookup returns CDR1 SGHNT and CDR2 YYREEE (reference sequence). This CDR3 is 13 amino acids long. Trimming cost V 2 bases and J 5 bases, with 9 bases left between them. The DNA for the CDR3 is TGTGCCAGCAGCTTTTGGGGAGGAGATACGCAGTATTTT. As protein: CASSFWGGDTQYF.

The chain uses TRBV28 and TRBJ2-2, with 9 positions matching TRBD1. CDR3 length: 14 residues. V lost 6 bases, J lost 5 bases, and 4 bases stayed unmatched. Germline V lookup: CDR1 MDHEN, CDR2 SYDVKM. The CDR3 coding sequence is TGTGCCAGCAGGATGACAGGGGGGACCGGGGAGCTGTTTTTT. This translates into CASRMTGGTGELFF.

This clonotype has just a few counts. The rearrangement joins TRBV12-3 or TRBV12-4 to TRBJ2-7; D may match TRBD1 or TRBD2 (6 bases each). V lost 6 bases and J 0 bases, leaving 9 bases between the germline ends. The CDR3 is made up of 13 amino acids. The CDR3 coding sequence is TGTGCCAGCAGAAGGGGGGTCTCCTACGAGCAGTACTTC. Translating it yields CASRRGVSYEQYF.

Concerning this clonotype itself: An end of the junction differs from the germline gene, which may be a read error. J is TRBJ1-3 and V is TRBV7-9; TRBD1 matches at 8 bases. The CDR3 loop spans 15 amino acids. Per the germline V gene, CDR1 is SEHNR and CDR2 is FQNEAQ (reference sequence). CDR3 residues: CASSRTGSFRNTIYF. CDR3 DNA: TGTGCCAGCAGCAGGACAGGGTCCTTCCGAAATACCATATATTTT.

The chain joins TRBV5-4 to TRBJ1-1; 8 nucleotides line up with TRBD1. V shed 4 bases and J 2 bases; nucleotides not matched to a gene: 4. The CDR3 length is 14 residues. Per germline, CDR1 SGHNT and CDR2 YYREEE (reference sequence). In DNA form, the CDR3 reads TGTGCCAGCAGCCGACAGGGGAAAAACACTGAAGCTTTCTTT. This translates into CASSRQGKNTEAFF.

This sequence joins TRBV2 and TRBJ2-1; D is undetermined. V was trimmed by 10 bases and J by 7 bases, leaving 11 bases between them. Germline-derived CDR1 and CDR2 are SNHLY and FYNNEI. CDR3 length: 11 amino acids. Here the CDR3 reads CATKGRNEQFF. CDR3 nucleotides: TGTGCCACTAAGGGCAGGAATGAGCAGTTCTTC.